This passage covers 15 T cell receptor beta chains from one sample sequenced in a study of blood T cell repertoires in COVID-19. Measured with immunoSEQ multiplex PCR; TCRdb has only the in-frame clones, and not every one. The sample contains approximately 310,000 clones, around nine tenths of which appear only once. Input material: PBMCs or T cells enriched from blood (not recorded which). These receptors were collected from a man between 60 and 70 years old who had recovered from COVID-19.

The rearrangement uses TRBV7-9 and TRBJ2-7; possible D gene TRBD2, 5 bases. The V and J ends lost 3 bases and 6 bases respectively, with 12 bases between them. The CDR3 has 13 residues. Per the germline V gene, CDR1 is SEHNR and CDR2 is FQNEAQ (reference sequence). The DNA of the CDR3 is TGTGCCAGCAGCTTTCTCGTGGGGAGCGAGCAGTACTTC. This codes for CASSFLVGSEQYF.

The CDR3 sequence: CSIGRGVGETQYF. The CDR3 DNA reads as TGCAGCATCGGGAGGGGGGTTGGAGAGACCCAGTACTTC. The chain has TRBV29-1 and TRBJ2-5; 8 positions match TRBD2. V shed 8 bases and J 4 bases; nucleotides not matched to a gene: 9. From germline, CDR1 is SQVTM and CDR2 ANQGSEA. CDR3 length equals 13 residues.

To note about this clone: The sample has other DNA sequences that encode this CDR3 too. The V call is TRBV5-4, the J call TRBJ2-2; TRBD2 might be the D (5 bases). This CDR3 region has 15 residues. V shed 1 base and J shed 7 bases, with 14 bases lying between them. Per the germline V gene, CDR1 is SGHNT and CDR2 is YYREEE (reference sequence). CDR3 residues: CASSLKRGQSGELFF. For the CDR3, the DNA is TGTGCCAGCAGCTTGAAGAGAGGGCAGAGCGGGGAGCTGTTTTTT.

The CDR3 DNA reads TGTGCCAGCAGTTTACCCGGGACGAACACCGGGGAGCTGTTTTTT. Translation: CASSLPGTNTGELFF. The chain recombines TRBV28 with TRBJ2-2, with a weak D call TRBD2 (5 bases). The CDR3 runs 15 residues. The germline V gene encodes CDR1 MDHEN and CDR2 SYDVKM. V dropped 2 bases and J dropped 0 bases, with 7 bases sitting between them.

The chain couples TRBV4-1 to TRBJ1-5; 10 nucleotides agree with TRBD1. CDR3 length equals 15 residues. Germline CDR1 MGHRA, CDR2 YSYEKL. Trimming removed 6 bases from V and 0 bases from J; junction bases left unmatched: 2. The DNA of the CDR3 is TGCGCCAGCAGGGGACAGGGGATTAGCAATCAGCCCCAGCATTTT. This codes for CASRGQGISNQPQHF.

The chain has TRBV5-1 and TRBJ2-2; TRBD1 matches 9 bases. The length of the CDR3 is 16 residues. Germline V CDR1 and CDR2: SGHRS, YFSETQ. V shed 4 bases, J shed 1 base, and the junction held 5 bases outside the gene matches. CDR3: CASSRGTGLNTGELFF. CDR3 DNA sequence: TGCGCCAGCAGCCGGGGGACAGGGTTGAACACCGGGGAGCTGTTTTTT.

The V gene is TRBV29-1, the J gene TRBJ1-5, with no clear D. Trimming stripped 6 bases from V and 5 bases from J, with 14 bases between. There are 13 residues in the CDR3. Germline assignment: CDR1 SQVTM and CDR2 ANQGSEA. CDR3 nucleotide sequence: TGCAGCGTCGCTAGGAATCTGGATCAGCCCCAGCATTTT. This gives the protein CSVARNLDQPQHF.

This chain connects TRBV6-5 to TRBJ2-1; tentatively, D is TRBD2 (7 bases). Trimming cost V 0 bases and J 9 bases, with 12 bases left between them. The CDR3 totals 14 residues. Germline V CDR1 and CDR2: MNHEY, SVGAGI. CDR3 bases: TGTGCCAGCAGTTACTCGAGGGGGGGACGTGAGCAGTTCTTC. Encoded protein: CASSYSRGGREQFF.

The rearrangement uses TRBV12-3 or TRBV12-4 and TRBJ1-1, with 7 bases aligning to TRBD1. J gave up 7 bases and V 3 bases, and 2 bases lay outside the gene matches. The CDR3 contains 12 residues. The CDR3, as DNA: TGTGCCAGCAGTTTTGGGACAGATGAAGCTTTCTTT. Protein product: CASSFGTDEAFF.

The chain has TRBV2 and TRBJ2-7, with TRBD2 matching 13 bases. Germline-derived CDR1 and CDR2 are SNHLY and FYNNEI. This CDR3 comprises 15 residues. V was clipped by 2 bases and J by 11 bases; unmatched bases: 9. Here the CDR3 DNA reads TGTGCCAGCAGTGAACAACTAGCGGGAGGGGGTGTTGAGTACTTC. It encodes CASSEQLAGGGVEYF.

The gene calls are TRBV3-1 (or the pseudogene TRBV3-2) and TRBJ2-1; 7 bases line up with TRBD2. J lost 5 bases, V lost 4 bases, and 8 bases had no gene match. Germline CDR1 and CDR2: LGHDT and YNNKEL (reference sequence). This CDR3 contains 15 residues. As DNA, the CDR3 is TGTGCCAGCAGCCTTTGGCGGGAGCGTCACAATGAGCAGTTCTTC. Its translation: CASSLWRERHNEQFF.

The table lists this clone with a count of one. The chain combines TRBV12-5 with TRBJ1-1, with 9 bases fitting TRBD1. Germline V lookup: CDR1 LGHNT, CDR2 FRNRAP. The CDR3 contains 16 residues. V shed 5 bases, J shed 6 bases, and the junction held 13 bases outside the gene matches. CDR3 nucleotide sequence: TGTGCTAGTGGTCCTGGGACAGGGTCGGCGATGGCTGAAGCTTTCTTT. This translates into CASGPGTGSAMAEAFF.

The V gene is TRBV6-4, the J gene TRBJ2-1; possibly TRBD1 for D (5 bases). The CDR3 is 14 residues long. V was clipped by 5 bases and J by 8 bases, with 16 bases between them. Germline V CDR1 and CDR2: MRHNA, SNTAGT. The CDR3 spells CASSNTGGTHEQFF. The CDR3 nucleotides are TGTGCCAGCAGTAACACAGGTGGTACGCATGAGCAGTTCTTC.

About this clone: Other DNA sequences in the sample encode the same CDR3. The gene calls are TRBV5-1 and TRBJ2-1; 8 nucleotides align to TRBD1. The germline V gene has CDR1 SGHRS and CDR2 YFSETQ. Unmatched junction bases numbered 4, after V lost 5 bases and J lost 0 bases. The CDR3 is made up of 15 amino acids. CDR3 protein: CASSSGQGSYNEQFF. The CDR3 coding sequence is TGCGCCAGCAGTTCTGGACAGGGCTCCTACAATGAGCAGTTCTTC.

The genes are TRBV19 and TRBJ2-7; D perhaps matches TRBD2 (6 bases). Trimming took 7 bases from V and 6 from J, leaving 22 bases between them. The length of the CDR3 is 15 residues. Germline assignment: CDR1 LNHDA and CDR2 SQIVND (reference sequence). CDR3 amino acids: CASTPIPGTEGEQYF. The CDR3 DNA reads TGTGCCAGTACCCCAATTCCTGGGACGGAGGGCGAGCAGTACTTC.